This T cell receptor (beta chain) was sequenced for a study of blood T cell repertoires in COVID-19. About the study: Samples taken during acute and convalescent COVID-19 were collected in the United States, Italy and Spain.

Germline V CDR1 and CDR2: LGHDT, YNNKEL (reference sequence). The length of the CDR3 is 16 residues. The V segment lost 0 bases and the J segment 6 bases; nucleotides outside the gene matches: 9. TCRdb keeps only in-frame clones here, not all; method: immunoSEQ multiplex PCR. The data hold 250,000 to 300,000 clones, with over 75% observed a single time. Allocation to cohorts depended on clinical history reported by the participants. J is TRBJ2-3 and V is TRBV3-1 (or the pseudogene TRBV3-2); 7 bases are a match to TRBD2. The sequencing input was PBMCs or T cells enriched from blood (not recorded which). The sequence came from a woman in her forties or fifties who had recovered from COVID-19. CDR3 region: CASSQDRGRVFDTQYF. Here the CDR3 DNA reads TGTGCCAGCAGCCAAGATCGGGGGAGGGTGTTTGATACGCAGTATTTT.